Listed below are T cell receptor beta chains from one sample, sequenced in a study of T-cell memory formation after mild COVID-19. TCRdb used MiXCR to reprocess the 5' RACE reads, holding one entry per CDR3 protein. The repertoire includes 350,000 to 450,000 distinct CDR3 sequences, around 27% of them detected once, and roughly 13% sits in the top ten. Sequenced input: PBMCs or a T cell subset sorted from them (not recorded which). The receptors here all came from an adult woman who had mild COVID-19 (a few samples of this study predate the infection). Cell type and time point are not known. Each CDR3 is given with its conserved first and last residue. The order of the fields is V gene, CDR3 protein.

v_call: TRBV15
cdr3_aa: CATSREEGYNEQFF

v_call: TRBV3-1
cdr3_aa: CASSQDWDQQETQYF

v_call: TRBV5-6
cdr3_aa: CASTWGLGEQFF

v_call: TRBV24-1
cdr3_aa: CATSDPRVSSSGANVLTF

v_call: TRBV7-2
cdr3_aa: CASSLAGLVDTQYF

v_call: TRBV6-5
cdr3_aa: CASSQMTGNTEAFF

v_call: TRBV4-3
cdr3_aa: CASSQGPPLGYNEQFF

v_call: TRBV7-9
cdr3_aa: CASRSNQGYGYTF

v_call: TRBV12-3/TRBV12-4
cdr3_aa: CASSNHFGYTF

v_call: TRBV5-4
cdr3_aa: CASSPSGGRTDTQYF

v_call: TRBV4-2
cdr3_aa: CASSDKDSSSTDTQYF

v_call: TRBV10-3
cdr3_aa: CAISEVTGGNEQFF

v_call: TRBV9
cdr3_aa: CASSVRYRGANNEQFF

v_call: TRBV7-9
cdr3_aa: CASSARGNTGELFF

v_call: TRBV28
cdr3_aa: CASSSRGRNEAFF

v_call: TRBV5-1
cdr3_aa: CASSLHGTGTTDTQYF

v_call: TRBV7-2
cdr3_aa: CASSSRLAGGLSTDTQYF

v_call: TRBV7-3
cdr3_aa: CASSLRGGSEETQYF

v_call: TRBV20-1
cdr3_aa: CSARDGPSSQPQHF

v_call: TRBV24-1
cdr3_aa: CATSDFGLARADTQYF

v_call: TRBV12-3/TRBV12-4
cdr3_aa: CASSARQGENTEAFF

v_call: TRBV6-2/TRBV6-3
cdr3_aa: CASRGTGRGETQYF

v_call: TRBV24-1
cdr3_aa: CATSKPGAEAFF

v_call: TRBV6-5
cdr3_aa: CASSQNRDRGVAFF

v_call: TRBV20-1
cdr3_aa: CSARDVRKGANQPQHF

v_call: TRBV10-3
cdr3_aa: CAIRGTLGTDTQYF

v_call: TRBV7-9
cdr3_aa: CASSPVDFSSGEQFF

v_call: TRBV20-1
cdr3_aa: CSATLGGQRGEKLFF

v_call: TRBV4-3
cdr3_aa: CASSHGTGNTDTQYF

v_call: TRBV6-2/TRBV6-3
cdr3_aa: CASSYPLSHQYQETQYF

v_call: TRBV27
cdr3_aa: CASSTRTSPGSYEQYF

v_call: TRBV5-5
cdr3_aa: CASSLVGAVLAYEQYF

v_call: TRBV18
cdr3_aa: CASSLTRDRVLRDTQYF